At least ten counts were recorded for the clone carrying this TCR beta chain. Its antigen remains unknown. The data stem from a study of T cell repertoires in cytomegalovirus infection. Overall study: Recently identified HLA-C-restricted and well-studied HLA-B-restricted CMV epitopes were used. Public TCR beta signatures indicated both CMV infection and matching HLA type. Study-level points and caveats: Of the TCR beta families, the public ones yielded a cumulative frequency that identified carriers of CMV plus the relevant HLA. HLA-C-restricted CMV clonotypes gave the most frequent clonotype in two of eight donors.

One entry per CDR3 protein results from TCRdb running MiXCR on the reads. The sample carries approximately 910,000 distinct CDR3 sequences, about a third recorded once. This receptor was taken from a human donor in good health (CMV status not recorded). Some clones in this sample may be carry-over from other donors' samples. The source was cultured CD8+ T cells from PBMCs, collected from culture after CMV antigen stimulation.

This CDR3 is CASSLQGNNYGYTF. CDR3 DNA: TGTGCCAGCAGCTTACAGGGGAACAACTATGGCTACACCTTC. This chain joins TRBV7-9 and TRBJ1-2; D possibly corresponds to TRBD1 (6 bases). Trimming removed 2 bases at V and 2 bases at J, with 9 bases between. CDR1 is SEHNR and CDR2 is FQNEAQ in the germline V gene (reference sequence). The CDR3 is 14 amino acids.